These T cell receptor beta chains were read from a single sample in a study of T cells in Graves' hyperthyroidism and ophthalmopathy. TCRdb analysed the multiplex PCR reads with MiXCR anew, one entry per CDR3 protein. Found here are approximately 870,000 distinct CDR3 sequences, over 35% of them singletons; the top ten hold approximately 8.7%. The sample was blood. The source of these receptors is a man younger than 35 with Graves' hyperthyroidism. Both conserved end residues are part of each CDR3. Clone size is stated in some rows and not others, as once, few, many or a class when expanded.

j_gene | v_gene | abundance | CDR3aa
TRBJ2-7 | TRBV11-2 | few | CASSPLDRVTYEQYF
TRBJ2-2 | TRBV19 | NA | CASSIWQHNTGELLF
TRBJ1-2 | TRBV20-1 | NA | CSARGTGDSRGYTF
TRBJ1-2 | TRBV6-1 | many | CASSEGGDYGYTF
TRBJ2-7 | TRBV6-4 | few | CASIVSSNDYEQYF
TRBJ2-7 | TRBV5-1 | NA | CASSFLSGGSSYEQYF
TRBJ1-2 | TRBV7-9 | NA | CASSSTPGTVRAVGYTF
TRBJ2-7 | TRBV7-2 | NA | CASSLASETGVYEQYF
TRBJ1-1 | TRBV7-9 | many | CASSRTDTEAFF
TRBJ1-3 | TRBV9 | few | CASSISGVEGNTIYF
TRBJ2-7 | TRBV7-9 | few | CASSSGQSRIYEQYF
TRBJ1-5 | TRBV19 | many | CASSIGGGGQPQHF
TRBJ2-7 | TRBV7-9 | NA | CASSSSVPRQEPTVYEQYF
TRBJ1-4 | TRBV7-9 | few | CASSLTFQGGEKLFF
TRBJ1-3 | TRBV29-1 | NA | CSVGGGDGSGNTIYF
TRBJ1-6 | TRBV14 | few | CASSPLGVGYSPLHF
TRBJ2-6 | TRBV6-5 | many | CATAEGAGANVLTF
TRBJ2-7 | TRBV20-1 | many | CSVNRAYEQYF
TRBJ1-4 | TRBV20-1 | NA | CSAGTPEKLFF
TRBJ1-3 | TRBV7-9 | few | CASRPRQGRSGNTIYF
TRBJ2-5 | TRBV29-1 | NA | CSVGRRETQYF
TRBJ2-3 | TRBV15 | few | CATSRVGKGTDTQYF
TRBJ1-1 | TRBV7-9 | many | CASSSLLGRNTEAFF
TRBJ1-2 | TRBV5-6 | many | CASSWEGTYGYTF
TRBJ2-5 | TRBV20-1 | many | CSARDRDLGSQYF
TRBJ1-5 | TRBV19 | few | CATARDRVSAEPQHF
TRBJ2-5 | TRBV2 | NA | CASGDGNQPQYF
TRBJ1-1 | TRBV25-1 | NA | CASSGGAGRRTEAFF
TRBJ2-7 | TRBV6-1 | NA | CASSPTGSRYEQYF
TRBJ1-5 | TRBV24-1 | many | CATSGGGPQHF
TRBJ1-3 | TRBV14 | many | CASSQGGLLSGNTIYF
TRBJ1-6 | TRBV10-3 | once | CAIRGQGPNSPLHF
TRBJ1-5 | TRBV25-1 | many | CASRGQGEGQPQHF
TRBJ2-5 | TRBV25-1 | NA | CASSPSQLGETQYF
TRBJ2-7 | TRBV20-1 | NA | CSGLAGVSGGYEQYF